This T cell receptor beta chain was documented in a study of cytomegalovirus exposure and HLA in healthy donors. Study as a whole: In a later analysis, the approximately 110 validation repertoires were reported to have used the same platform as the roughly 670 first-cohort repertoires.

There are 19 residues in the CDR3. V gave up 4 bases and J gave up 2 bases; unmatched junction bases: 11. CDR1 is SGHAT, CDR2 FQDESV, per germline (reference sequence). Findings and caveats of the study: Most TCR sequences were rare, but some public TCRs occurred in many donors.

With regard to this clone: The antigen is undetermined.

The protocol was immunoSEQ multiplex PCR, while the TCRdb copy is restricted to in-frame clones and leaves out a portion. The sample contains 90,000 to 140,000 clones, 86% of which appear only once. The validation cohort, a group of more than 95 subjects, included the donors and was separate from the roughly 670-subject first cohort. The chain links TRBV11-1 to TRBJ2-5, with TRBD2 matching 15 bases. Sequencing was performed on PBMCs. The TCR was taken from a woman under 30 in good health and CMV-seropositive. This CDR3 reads CASSSRTRTSGRGQETQYF. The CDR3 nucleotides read TGTGCCAGCAGCTCACGCACCCGGACTAGCGGGAGGGGTCAAGAGACCCAGTACTTC. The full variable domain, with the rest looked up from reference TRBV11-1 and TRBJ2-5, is EAEVAQSPRYKITEKSQAVAFWCDPISGHATLYWYRQILGQGPELLVQFQDESVVDDSQLPKDRFSAERLKGVDSTLKIQPAELGDSAMYLCASSSRTRTSGRGQETQYFGPGTRLLVL.